The rows below give T cell receptor beta chains drawn from one sample of a study of Ad26.COV2.S vaccination and SARS-CoV-2 variants. Profiling relied on immunoSEQ multiplex PCR, and the TCRdb table lists in-frame clones only, not all of them. The table includes hundreds of thousands of clones, 87% detected once. Source: peripheral blood, taken in a trial of Ad26.COV2.S vaccine versus placebo. These receptors came from a person between 18 and 65 years old who received the Ad26.COV2.S COVID-19 vaccine or a placebo. CDR3s include the opening cysteine and the closing phenylalanine or tryptophan. The D gene is left open where the match is weak. Rows may omit the clone size; those that give it use once, few, many or a size class.

TRBD1	.	TRBV30	TRBJ1-1	15	CAWRGDRGQENEAFF	TGTGCCTGGAGGGGGGACAGGGGGCAAGAGAATGAAGCTTTCTTT
.	.	TRBV7-9	TRBJ1-1	15	CASSLAEGANTEAFF	TGTGCCAGCAGCTTAGCCGAGGGTGCGAACACTGAAGCTTTCTTT
TRBD1	few	TRBV5-6	TRBJ1-4	15	CASSLKGTGNWKLFF	TGTGCCAGCAGCCTGAAGGGGACAGGGAATTGGAAACTGTTTTTT
.	once	TRBV30	TRBJ1-2	12	CAWRTGGYGYTF	TGTGCCTGGAGGACGGGAGGCTATGGCTACACCTTC
TRBD2	once	TRBV7-3	TRBJ2-3	18	CASSRRSGGALRTDTQYF	TGTGCCAGCAGCAGACGAAGCGGGGGGGCCCTGCGCACAGATACGCAGTATTTT
.	once	TRBV7-3	TRBJ2-7	16	CASSLSIGGPTYEQYF	TGTGCCAGCAGCCTTTCGATTGGGGGCCCCACCTACGAGCAGTACTTC
.	once	TRBV4-2	TRBJ2-7	15	CASSLTLGSTYEQYF	TGTGCCAGCAGCCTCACCCTAGGCAGCACCTACGAGCAGTACTTC
.	.	TRBV7-6	TRBJ2-1	12	CASSLERYEQFF	TGTGCCAGCAGCTTAGAGCGCTACGAGCAGTTCTTC
TRBD2	.	TRBV4-1	TRBJ2-1	17	CASSPRLAGTSYNEQFF	TGCGCCAGCAGCCCTCGACTAGCGGGGACTTCCTACAATGAGCAGTTCTTC
.	.	TRBV7-8	TRBJ2-7	13	CASSVTVSYEQYF	TGTGCCAGCAGCGTGACAGTCTCCTACGAGCAGTACTTC
.	.	TRBV6-5	TRBJ2-1	15	CATKVTTSSYNEQFF	TGTGCCACCAAAGTAACTACCAGCTCCTACAATGAGCAGTTCTTC
.	.	TRBV10-3	TRBJ2-7	12	CAISEGVYEQYF	TGTGCCATCAGTGAAGGAGTATACGAGCAGTACTTC
.	.	TRBV5-1	TRBJ2-3	13	CASLGLSTDTQYF	TGCGCCAGCCTAGGGCTTAGCACAGATACGCAGTATTTT
TRBD2	few	TRBV18	TRBJ2-3	18	CASSPPGLAGGLTDTQYF	TGTGCCAGCTCACCACCGGGACTAGCGGGGGGCCTCACAGATACGCAGTATTTT
.	.	TRBV18	TRBJ2-2	18	CASSPRDPAKSNTGELFF	TGTGCCAGCTCACCACGGGACCCGGCCAAGTCGAACACCGGGGAGCTGTTTTTT
.	.	TRBV6-5	TRBJ1-2	14	CASTYEGGFGGYTF	TGTGCCAGCACCTACGAGGGGGGCTTCGGTGGCTACACCTTC
TRBD1	few	TRBV6-4	TRBJ2-3	15	CASSDGTGHTDTQYF	TGTGCCAGCAGTGACGGGACAGGGCACACAGATACGCAGTATTTT
.	.	TRBV5-5	TRBJ2-3	15	CASSLGPTSTDTQYF	TGTGCCAGCAGCCTGGGACCGACAAGCACAGATACGCAGTATTTT
.	.	TRBV5-1	TRBJ1-1	16	CASSLGRAGPNTEAFF	TGCGCCAGCAGCTTGGGTCGGGCAGGACCGAACACTGAAGCTTTCTTT
TRBD2	.	TRBV13	TRBJ2-1	16	CASSLPLGGGASEQFF	TGTGCCAGCAGCCTCCCCCTGGGCGGGGGTGCCAGCGAGCAGTTCTTC
.	.	TRBV15	TRBJ2-7	18	CATSRDGKHRGSGDEQYF	TGTGCCACCAGCAGAGACGGGAAACATCGGGGATCGGGGGACGAGCAGTACTTC
.	.	TRBV5-6	TRBJ1-6	14	CASSLGGNVSPLHF	TGTGCCAGCAGCTTGGGAGGAAACGTTTCACCCCTCCACTTT
.	once	TRBV2	TRBJ1-3	12	CASTRDLNTIYF	TGTGCCAGCACCCGGGATCTAAACACCATATATTTT
.	.	TRBV29-1	TRBJ2-7	12	CSVTTASYEQYF	TGCAGCGTGACGACAGCCTCCTACGAGCAGTACTTC
.	.	TRBV20-1	TRBJ2-3	10	CSGWTDTQYF	TGCAGTGGATGGACAGATACGCAGTATTTT
.	.	TRBV5-8	TRBJ1-5	15	CASSLAAYSNQPQHF	TGTGCCAGCAGCTTGGCCGCTTATAGCAATCAGCCCCAGCATTTT
.	.	TRBV27	TRBJ1-2	14	CASSPGGGRYGYTF	TGTGCCAGCAGCCCGGGGGGGGGTAGGTATGGCTACACCTTC
.	.	TRBV19	TRBJ1-1	13	CASSTTGNTEAFF	TGTGCCAGTAGTACGACAGGGAACACTGAAGCTTTCTTT
.	.	TRBV7-8	TRBJ2-7	12	CASSLMLDEQYF	TGTGCCAGCAGCTTAATGCTGGACGAGCAGTACTTC
TRBD2	.	TRBV5-6	TRBJ2-5	18	CASSPEVVSGGYSKTQYF	TGTGCCAGCAGCCCTGAAGTGGTTAGCGGGGGGTACTCCAAGACCCAGTACTTC
TRBD1	.	TRBV6-2/TRBV6-3	TRBJ1-2	15	CASSYGDSSDYGYTF	TGTGCCAGCAGTTATGGGGACAGTAGTGACTATGGCTACACCTTC
.	.	TRBV12-3/TRBV12-4	TRBJ1-1	12	CASEGENTEAFF	TGTGCCAGCGAGGGGGAAAACACTGAAGCTTTCTTT
.	.	TRBV6-5	TRBJ2-1	14	CASMTPGRHNEQFF	TGTGCCAGCATGACGCCAGGGCGCCACAATGAGCAGTTCTTC
.	.	TRBV27	TRBJ2-1	14	CASSFASSYNEQFF	TGTGCCAGCAGTTTCGCAAGCTCCTACAATGAGCAGTTCTTC
.	.	TRBV15	TRBJ2-7	13	CATSSGAVDEQYF	TGTGCCACCAGCTCAGGGGCCGTAGACGAGCAGTACTTC
.	.	TRBV6-5	TRBJ1-2	14	CASSLGGDNYGYTF	TGTGCCAGCAGTTTAGGGGGTGACAACTATGGCTACACCTTC
.	.	TRBV9	TRBJ2-3	12	CASSSVRNTQYF	TGTGCCAGCAGCTCCGTCCGGAATACGCAGTATTTT
TRBD1	.	TRBV4-3	TRBJ1-5	17	CASSQEWRTGGRQPQHF	TGCGCCAGCAGCCAAGAGTGGAGGACAGGGGGCCGGCAGCCCCAGCATTTT
TRBD1	many	TRBV5-4	TRBJ1-2	13	CASSTGQVYGYTF	TGTGCCAGCAGCACGGGACAGGTTTATGGCTACACCTTC
TRBD1	.	TRBV5-1	TRBJ1-6	13	CASRGQNDSPLHF	TGCGCCAGCAGGGGACAGAATGATTCACCCCTCCACTTT
.	.	TRBV18	TRBJ1-3	16	CASSPKGRFTGNTIYF	TGTGCCAGCTCACCTAAAGGACGTTTTACTGGAAACACCATATATTTT
.	.	TRBV15	TRBJ1-5	17	CATSRDNRIYSNQPQHF	TGTGCCACCAGCAGAGACAACAGGATTTATAGCAATCAGCCCCAGCATTTT
.	.	TRBV6-5	TRBJ1-1	15	CASSYSSRSNTEAFF	TGTGCCAGCAGTTACTCGTCCCGATCGAACACTGAAGCTTTCTTT
.	once	TRBV15	TRBJ2-5	14	CATSREIELGTQYF	TGTGCCACCAGCAGAGAAATCGAGCTGGGGACCCAGTACTTC
.	.	TRBV2	TRBJ1-2	15	CASSHREATNYGYTF	TGTGCCAGCAGTCACCGTGAGGCTACTAACTATGGCTACACCTTC
TRBD2	.	TRBV5-5	TRBJ2-6	18	CASSPRLAGGTGANVLTF	TGTGCCAGCAGCCCGAGACTAGCGGGGGGTACTGGGGCCAACGTCCTGACTTTC
.	.	TRBV7-9	TRBJ2-7	14	CASSPRDPNYEQYF	TGTGCCAGCAGCCCCCGGGATCCTAACTACGAGCAGTACTTC
.	.	TRBV4-1	TRBJ1-5	14	CASSQGSRIQPQHF	TGCGCCAGCAGCCAAGGGAGCAGAATTCAGCCCCAGCATTTT
TRBD1	.	TRBV6-1	TRBJ1-5	18	CASSEPTGASTRRQPQHF	TGTGCCAGCAGTGAACCGACAGGGGCCTCAACCCGGCGGCAGCCCCAGCATTTT
.	once	TRBV5-1	TRBJ1-6	12	CASSSTDSPLHF	TGCGCCAGCAGCTCGACCGATTCACCCCTCCACTTT
TRBD1	once	TRBV5-1	TRBJ1-1	14	CASSVGDRDPEAFF	TGCGCCAGCAGCGTTGGGGACAGGGATCCTGAAGCTTTCTTT
TRBD1	.	TRBV5-5	TRBJ1-6	15	CASSLADRDNSPLHF	TGTGCCAGCAGCTTGGCGGACAGGGATAATTCACCCCTCCACTTT
.	.	TRBV19	TRBJ1-1	15	CASSQPREWNTEAFF	TGTGCCAGTAGTCAACCCAGGGAATGGAACACTGAAGCTTTCTTT